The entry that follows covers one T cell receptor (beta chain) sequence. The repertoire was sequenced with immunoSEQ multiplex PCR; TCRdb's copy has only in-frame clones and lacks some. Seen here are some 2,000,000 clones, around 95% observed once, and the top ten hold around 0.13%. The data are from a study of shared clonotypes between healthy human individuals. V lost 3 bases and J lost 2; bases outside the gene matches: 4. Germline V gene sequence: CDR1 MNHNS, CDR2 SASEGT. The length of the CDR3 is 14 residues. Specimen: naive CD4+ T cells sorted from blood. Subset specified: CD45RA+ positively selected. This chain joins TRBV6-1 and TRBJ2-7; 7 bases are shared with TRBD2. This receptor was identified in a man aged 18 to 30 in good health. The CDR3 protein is CASSDERGTYEQYF. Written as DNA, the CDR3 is TGTGCCAGCAGTGACGAGCGGGGTACCTACGAGCAGTACTTC.